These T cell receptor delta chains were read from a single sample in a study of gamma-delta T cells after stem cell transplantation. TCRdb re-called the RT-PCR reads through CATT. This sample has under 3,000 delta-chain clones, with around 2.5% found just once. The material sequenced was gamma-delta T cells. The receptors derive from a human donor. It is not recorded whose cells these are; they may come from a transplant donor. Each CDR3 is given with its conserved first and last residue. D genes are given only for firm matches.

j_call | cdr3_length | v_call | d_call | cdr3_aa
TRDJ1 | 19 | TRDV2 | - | CACDRLGTTDPLPGDKLIF
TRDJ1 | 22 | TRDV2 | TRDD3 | CACDIVKNWGTPDPLYTDKLIF
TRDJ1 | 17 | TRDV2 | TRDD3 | CACDKLLGDFFNWELIF
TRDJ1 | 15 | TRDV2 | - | CACDPVHTYTDKLIF
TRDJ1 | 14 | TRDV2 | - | CACDSLLNTDKLIF
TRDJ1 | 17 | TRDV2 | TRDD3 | CACDTITGGSNTDKLIF
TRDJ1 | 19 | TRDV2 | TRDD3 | CACDTLVLGDTRETDKLIF
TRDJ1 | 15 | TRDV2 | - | CACDTVGGYTDKLIF
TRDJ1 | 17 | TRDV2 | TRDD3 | CACDTVTGGYKTDKLIF
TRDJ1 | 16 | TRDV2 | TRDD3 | CACDTLGDKNDDKLIF
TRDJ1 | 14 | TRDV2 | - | CACDTLQLGDKLIF
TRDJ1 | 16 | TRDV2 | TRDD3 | CACAALGVSDTDKLIF
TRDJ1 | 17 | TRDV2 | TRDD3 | CACDSLAGGPYTDKLIF
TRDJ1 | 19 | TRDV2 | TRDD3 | CACDTVAGGADLYTDKLIF
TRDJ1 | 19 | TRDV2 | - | CACDVVGDRRVLSTDKLIF
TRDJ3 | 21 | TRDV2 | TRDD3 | CACGTTGGYGPSSRDTRQMFF
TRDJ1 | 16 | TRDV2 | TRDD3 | CACDLLGDSYTDKLIF
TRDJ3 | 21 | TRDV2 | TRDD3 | CACDPILGDTSPSWDTRQMFF
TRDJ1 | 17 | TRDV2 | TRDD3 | CACDALLGDTHTDKLIF
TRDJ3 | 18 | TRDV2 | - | CACGTGISLSWDTRQMFF
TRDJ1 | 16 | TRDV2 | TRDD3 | CACDKLGVDYTDKLIF
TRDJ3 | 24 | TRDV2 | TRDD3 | CAYNLLGDSTKITNSSWDTRQMFF
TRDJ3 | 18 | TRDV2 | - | CACDPWRTSSWDTRQMFF
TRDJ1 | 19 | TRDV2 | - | CACDTVKGGPDPYTDKLIF
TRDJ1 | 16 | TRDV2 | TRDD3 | CACDLTGGQYTDKLIF
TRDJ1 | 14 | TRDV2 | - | CACDTVHSSDKLIF
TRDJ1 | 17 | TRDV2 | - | CACDPVGGGPKPDKLIF
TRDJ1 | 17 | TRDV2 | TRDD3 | CACDSLLGDSYTDKLIF
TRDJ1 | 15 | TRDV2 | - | CACDTVGTLTDKLIF
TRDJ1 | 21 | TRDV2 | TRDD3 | CACDTGSLGGYSSGRTDKLIF
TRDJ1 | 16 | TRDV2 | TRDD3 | CACDPLLGDTTDKLIF
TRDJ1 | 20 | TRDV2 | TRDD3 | CACESLEKTGGIRGTDKLIF
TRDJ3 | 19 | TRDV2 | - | CACDTPGVTSSWDTRQMFF
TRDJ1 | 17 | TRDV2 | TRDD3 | CACDALSWGNHTDKLIF
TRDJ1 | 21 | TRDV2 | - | CACDTVRIPTEVQEGTDKLIF
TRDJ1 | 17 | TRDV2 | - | CACDTVARGSGTDKLIF
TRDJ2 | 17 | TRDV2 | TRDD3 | CACDTVTGGALAAQLFF
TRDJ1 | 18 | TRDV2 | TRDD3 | CACDTVLGEATRTDKLIF
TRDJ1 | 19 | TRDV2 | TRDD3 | CACDAVTGGYAIRTDKLIF
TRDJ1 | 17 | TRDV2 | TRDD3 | CACDTLLGDSLGDKLIF
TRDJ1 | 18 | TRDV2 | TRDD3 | CACDTLVLGDTHTDKLIF
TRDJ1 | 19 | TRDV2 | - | CACDTVGGRRGMYTDKLIF
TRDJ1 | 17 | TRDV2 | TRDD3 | CACDSVLGEMYTDKLIF
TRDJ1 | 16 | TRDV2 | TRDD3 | CACDGPLGGSDDKLIF
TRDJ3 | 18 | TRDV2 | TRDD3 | CACDTAGGYASNTRQMFF
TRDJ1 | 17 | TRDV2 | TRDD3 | CACDPVLGDTHTDKLIF
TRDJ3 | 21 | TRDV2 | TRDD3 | CACDTVLGDTAISRDTRQMFF
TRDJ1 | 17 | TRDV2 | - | CACDSVSWGLGGDKLIF